These T cell receptor beta chains were read from a single sample in a study of cytomegalovirus exposure and HLA in healthy donors. The assay was immunoSEQ multiplex PCR, and TCRdb's table has in-frame clones only and misses some. The data contain about 160,000 clones, around 80% of them singletons. The sample taken for sequencing was PBMCs. These receptors were obtained from a man aged 50-60 years in good health and CMV-seropositive. CDR3s include the opening cysteine and the closing phenylalanine or tryptophan. A D gene is named only where the DNA matches it firmly. Expanded clones get a size class; other rows say once, few or many, or leave the size out.

V,size,J,D,DNA,CDR3
TRBV13,-,TRBJ2-3,-,TGTGCCAGCAGCTTAGGTACAGACCTCACAGATACGCAGTATTTT,CASSLGTDLTDTQYF
TRBV5-1,few,TRBJ2-1,-,TGCGCCAGCAGCTTGGCCGGGTGGGGGGGCAACAATGAGCAGTTCTTC,CASSLAGWGGNNEQFF
TRBV10-1,few,TRBJ1-5,-,TGCGCCAGCAGTGAACCGGGACAAAATAGCAATCAGCCCCAGCATTTT,CASSEPGQNSNQPQHF
TRBV28,-,TRBJ1-2,TRBD1,TGTGCCAGCACAGAGGGGGCAGCGGATGGCTACACCTTC,CASTEGAADGYTF
TRBV18,-,TRBJ1-4,-,TGTGCCAGCTCACCAGGACAGCATGAAAAACTGTTTTTT,CASSPGQHEKLFF
TRBV2,-,TRBJ1-6,-,TGTGCCAGTAGGGACACCTATTCACCCCTCCACTTT,CASRDTYSPLHF
TRBV28,-,TRBJ1-1,-,TGTGCCAGCAGTTCTTCTCCACGAGGGAACACTGAAGCTTTCTTT,CASSSSPRGNTEAFF
TRBV5-4,-,TRBJ1-2,TRBD1,TGTGCCAGCAGCGCCGACAGGGGCTGGAACTATGGCTACACCTTC,CASSADRGWNYGYTF
TRBV2,-,TRBJ2-2,TRBD2,TGTGCCAGCAGTGCAAACCCGGGACTAGCGCTTACCGGGGAGCTGTTTTTT,CASSANPGLALTGELFF
TRBV7-9,-,TRBJ1-2,TRBD1,TGTTCCAGCAGCAGAACCGACAGGGGGCCTGGAGGCTACACCTTC,CSSSRTDRGPGGYTF
TRBV12-5,once,TRBJ1-2,TRBD1,TGTGCTAGTGGTCAGCGGACAGGCGATACTAACTATGGCTACACCTTC,CASGQRTGDTNYGYTF
TRBV7-9,-,TRBJ1-2,-,TGTGCCAGCAGCTTATACAGTACCATTGGGGGCTACACCTTC,CASSLYSTIGGYTF
TRBV5-1,-,TRBJ2-3,TRBD1,TGCGCCAGCAGCTCCACCGGACAGGGAAGGGCAGATACGCAGTATTTT,CASSSTGQGRADTQYF
TRBV9,-,TRBJ1-4,-,TGTGCCAGCAGCGTAGATGCGGGGCTCTCGGAAAAACTGTTTTTT,CASSVDAGLSEKLFF
TRBV7-9,-,TRBJ2-7,-,TGTGCCAGCAGCTTAGGGGAGGCCCAGCAGTACTTC,CASSLGEAQQYF
TRBV27,-,TRBJ2-3,TRBD2,TGTGCCAGCAGTTTAAAGGTTAGCGGGATCGGAGATACGCAGTATTTT,CASSLKVSGIGDTQYF
TRBV6-5,-,TRBJ2-1,TRBD2,TGTGCCAGCAGGGAACCTCAGCGGGGCCCGGATGAGCAGTTCTTC,CASREPQRGPDEQFF
TRBV5-1,once,TRBJ2-3,-,TGCGCCAGCAGCTCCGGCACAGATACGCAGTATTTT,CASSSGTDTQYF
TRBV10-2,-,TRBJ1-5,-,TGCGCCAGCAGTGAGTCGGAGAATCAGCCCCAGCATTTT,CASSESENQPQHF
TRBV19,once,TRBJ1-2,-,TGTGCCAGTACCAAGGCAGCAGGGGAAATAGACTATGGCTACACCTTC,CASTKAAGEIDYGYTF
TRBV19,-,TRBJ1-6,TRBD1,TGTGCCAGTAGTAGGGGGACAGGGCCGAATTCACCCCTCCACTTT,CASSRGTGPNSPLHF
TRBV9,once,TRBJ2-1,TRBD1,TGTGCCAGCAGCGTAGAGGGACAGGGGACATACAATGAGCAGTTCTTC,CASSVEGQGTYNEQFF
TRBV6-5,-,TRBJ2-2,TRBD2,TGTGCCAGCAAAGGGACTAGCGACACCGGGGAGCTGTTTTTT,CASKGTSDTGELFF
TRBV4-2,-,TRBJ2-7,-,TGTGCCAGCAGCCCTTCGGCATGGGCTTCCTACGAGCAGTACTTC,CASSPSAWASYEQYF
TRBV5-8,-,TRBJ2-7,-,TGTGCCAGCGACCCTCGGGAGTCCTACGAGCAGTACTTC,CASDPRESYEQYF
TRBV7-7,-,TRBJ2-5,-,TGTGCCAGCAGCTTATCGGTCCAAGAGACCCAGTACTTC,CASSLSVQETQYF
TRBV9,-,TRBJ2-3,-,TGTGCCAGCAGCGTATCGGGAGGACAGAGCACAGATACGCAGTATTTT,CASSVSGGQSTDTQYF
TRBV2,-,TRBJ1-1,-,TGTGCCAGCAGGGAGGATCTACGGGGGGTTGAAGCTTTCTTT,CASREDLRGVEAFF
TRBV2,-,TRBJ2-3,TRBD2,TGTGCCAGCAGTGTGCACTTAGCGGGGGGCGGTAGCACAGATACGCAGTATTTT,CASSVHLAGGGSTDTQYF
TRBV11-2,-,TRBJ2-7,TRBD2,TGTGCCAGCAGGCAGACTAGCGGGGGTAACGAGCAGTACTTC,CASRQTSGGNEQYF
TRBV7-3,-,TRBJ1-1,TRBD1,TGTGCCAGCAGCATGACAGGGTCAAACACTGAAGCTTTCTTT,CASSMTGSNTEAFF
TRBV11-2,once,TRBJ1-2,TRBD1,TGTGCCAGCAGCTCCGGGACAGTTACTAACTATGGCTACACCTTC,CASSSGTVTNYGYTF
TRBV5-1,once,TRBJ2-3,TRBD2,TGCGCCAGCAGCCCCCTGGGCCAGCGGGGGATGACAGATACGCAGTATTTT,CASSPLGQRGMTDTQYF
TRBV11-2,-,TRBJ2-6,-,TGTGCCAGCAGCTTAGTATTCCGCTCTGGGGCCAACGTCCTGACTTTC,CASSLVFRSGANVLTF
TRBV7-3,few,TRBJ1-1,-,TGTGCCAGCAGCTTAACGGGAGGGGGGGTCACTGAAGCTTTCTTT,CASSLTGGGVTEAFF
TRBV18,-,TRBJ2-2,TRBD1,TGTGCCAGCTCACCCCGGCAGGGGGCTGGCGGGGAGCTGTTTTTT,CASSPRQGAGGELFF
TRBV5-6,-,TRBJ2-1,TRBD2,TGTGCCAGCAGCTCAACCCCTACCCGACTAGCGGGGGTTCCAAATGAGCAGTTCTTC,CASSSTPTRLAGVPNEQFF
TRBV2,-,TRBJ1-1,-,TGTGCCAGCAGTGACTCGGGGATTGTACGGAACACTGAAGCTTTCTTT,CASSDSGIVRNTEAFF
TRBV30,-,TRBJ1-1,-,TGTGCCTGGAGTGTACCCTCAGGGTATACTGAAGCTTTCTTT,CAWSVPSGYTEAFF
TRBV5-6,few,TRBJ1-1,TRBD1,TGTGCCAGCAGCCCGGGACAGGGGGCTAATGAAGCTTTCTTT,CASSPGQGANEAFF
TRBV6-5,-,TRBJ1-2,-,TGTGCCAGCAGTTACTCTCGGGGGAAAAACTATGGCTACACCTTC,CASSYSRGKNYGYTF
TRBV9,-,TRBJ1-1,TRBD1,TGTGCCAGCAGCTTATCACGACAGGGGGGCACTGAAGCTTTCTTT,CASSLSRQGGTEAFF
TRBV27,-,TRBJ1-1,-,TGTGCCAGCGGATTGACAGGGAACACTGAAGCTTTCTTT,CASGLTGNTEAFF
TRBV5-6,-,TRBJ2-2,TRBD2,TGTGCCAGCAGCTCCCTAGCGGGGGGGGGCACCGGGGAGCTGTTTTTT,CASSSLAGGGTGELFF
TRBV7-9,-,TRBJ2-7,TRBD1,TGTGCCAGCAGCTTAGGGGGGGGACAGGGGAACGAGCAGTACTTC,CASSLGGGQGNEQYF
TRBV6-5,-,TRBJ2-1,-,TGTGCCAGCAGTTACCTTCTAGACAATGAGCAGTTCTTC,CASSYLLDNEQFF
TRBV29-1,-,TRBJ2-5,-,TGCAGCGTTGAAGCACAGCAAGAGACCCAGTACTTC,CSVEAQQETQYF
TRBV7-3,-,TRBJ1-1,TRBD1,TGTGCCAGCAGCTTTAAAACAGGGGGCACTGAAGCTTTCTTT,CASSFKTGGTEAFF
TRBV11-2,once,TRBJ1-2,TRBD1,TGTGCCAGCAGCTTACATGGGACAGTCCTTGGCTACACCTTC,CASSLHGTVLGYTF
TRBV5-1,-,TRBJ1-2,TRBD1,TGCGCCAGCAGCTTTTCCTTTGACAGGGGCGATGGCTACACCTTC,CASSFSFDRGDGYTF
TRBV4-1,-,TRBJ2-7,TRBD1,TGCGCCAGCAGCCAATCGCCGGGACAGGGGAACTACGAGCAGTACTTC,CASSQSPGQGNYEQYF
TRBV5-1,once,TRBJ2-5,TRBD1,TGCGCCAGCAGCCTAAGACAGGGGGTCTACCAAGAGACCCAGTACTTC,CASSLRQGVYQETQYF
TRBV7-3,-,TRBJ2-2,-,TGTGCCAGCAGCTACTCAACCGGGGAGCTGTTTTTT,CASSYSTGELFF
TRBV19,-,TRBJ2-1,TRBD1,TGTGCCAGTTCCCCGGGACAGGGTTTTGATGAGCAGTTCTTC,CASSPGQGFDEQFF
TRBV5-4,-,TRBJ2-1,TRBD2,TGTGCCAGCAGTTCAGCGGGGGGCTCCTACAATGAGCAGTTCTTC,CASSSAGGSYNEQFF